The 21 T cell receptor beta chains given below trace back to one sample, sequenced in a study of T cells in localized non-small cell lung cancer. The assay was immunoSEQ multiplex PCR, and TCRdb's table has in-frame clones only and misses some. The table shows 35,000 to 50,000 clones, with 79% occurring only once. Sequenced material: PBMCs, taken before any cancer treatment. The receptors shown here come from a woman aged 35-70 years with stage II squamous cell lung carcinoma.

This sequence joins TRBV7-3 and TRBJ2-2, with 11 bases that match TRBD2. J gave up 7 bases and V 4 bases, and 8 bases lay outside the gene matches. The germline V gene encodes CDR1 SGHTA and CDR2 FQGTGA. The CDR3 length is 16 residues. The CDR3 DNA sequence: TGTGCCAGCAGCTCAGCACTAGCGGGAGCGGGCGGGGAGCTGTTTTTT. This codes for CASSSALAGAGGELFF.

This clone was seen more than once but under ten times. The genes are TRBV5-6 and TRBJ2-7; 15 bases agree with TRBD2. This CDR3 region has 17 residues. V was clipped by 3 bases and J by 2 bases; unmatched bases: 6. The V gene's germline CDR1 is SGHDT and CDR2 YYEEEE. Here the CDR3 DNA reads TGTGCCAGCAGCTGGACTAGCGGGGGGGCCTTGGCCTACGAGCAGTACGTC. This translates into CASSWTSGGALAYEQYV.

This clone was counted a single time. The chain links TRBV28 to TRBJ2-3; 11 positions agree with TRBD2. The CDR3 has 16 residues. Germline V gene lookup returns CDR1 MDHEN and CDR2 SYDVKM. The J segment lost 1 base and the V segment lost 2 bases, leaving 2 bases of the junction unmatched. The CDR3: CASSLTLAGGTDTQYF. The CDR3 DNA follows: TGTGCCAGCAGTTTAACACTAGCGGGGGGCACAGATACGCAGTATTTT.

As DNA, the CDR3 is TGTGCCAGCAGCTTAAACTCCGGGACTGCCAATGAAAAACTGTTTTTT. This translates into CASSLNSGTANEKLFF. The chain employs TRBV7-8 and TRBJ1-4, with D perhaps matching TRBD1 (5 bases). Trimming cost V 2 bases and J 5 bases, with 15 bases left between them. Looked up from germline, CDR1 is SGHVS and CDR2 is FQNEAQ. CDR3 length: 16 residues.

This clone is medium-sized within its sample. V and J are TRBV7-8 and TRBJ2-1; 11 bases are shared with TRBD2. The CDR3 spans 15 residues. Germline V gene lookup returns CDR1 SGHVS and CDR2 FQNEAQ. Trimming removed 5 bases from V and 8 bases from J; junction bases left unmatched: 8. DNA for the CDR3: TGTGCCAGCAGCACCACTAGCGGGAGTTTCGATGAGCAGTTCTTC. Protein: CASSTTSGSFDEQFF.

The chain combines TRBV7-2 with TRBJ2-7; D is possibly TRBD1 (6 bases). V was cut by 1 base and J by 3 bases, with 10 bases left in between. The CDR3 has 14 residues. Germline loops: CDR1 SGHTA, CDR2 FQGNSA. The CDR3 nucleotides read TGTGCCAGCAGCTTAGAGGCCAGGGGCTACGAGCAGTACTTC. It specifies CASSLEARGYEQYF.

The genes are TRBV6-5 and TRBJ2-5, with 8 bases that match TRBD1. CDR1 is MNHEY and CDR2 is SVGAGI in the germline V gene. CDR3 length: 16 amino acids. After removal of 0 bases from V and 1 base from J, the junction contained 4 bases not matched to a gene. CDR3 nucleotides: TGTGCCAGCAGTTACTCGACAGGGGCCGTCCAAGAGACCCAGTACTTC. Translating gives CASSYSTGAVQETQYF.

DNA for the CDR3: TGTGCCAGCTCACCTTACGGCAGGGGCGAGTGGGATACGCAGTATTTT. This encodes CASSPYGRGEWDTQYF. The V and J genes are TRBV18 and TRBJ2-3; possibly TRBD1 for D (6 bases). Trimming shortened V by 3 bases and J by 6 bases, and 19 bases separated the two germline ends. The CDR3 covers 16 residues. The germline CDR1 and CDR2 sequences are KGHSH and LQKENI.

The gene calls are TRBV28 and TRBJ1-1; D gene unclear. The germline V gene has CDR1 MDHEN and CDR2 SYDVKM. CDR3 size: 14 residues. V lost 6 bases and J 5 bases, leaving 16 bases between the germline ends. CDR3: CASSRDTGGTEAFF. CDR3 in DNA: TGTGCCAGCAGCCGTGACACGGGTGGGACTGAAGCTTTCTTT.

The chain uses TRBV5-5 and TRBJ1-5, with a tentative D call TRBD1 (5 bases). The CDR3 contains 15 residues. Germline V gives CDR1 SGHKS, CDR2 YYEKEE (reference sequence). V was shortened by 0 bases and J by 5 bases, with 12 bases between the two germline ends. CDR3 bases: TGTGCCAGCAGCTTGGTAGGGGACGGTCATCAGCCCCAGCATTTT. It codes for CASSLVGDGHQPQHF.

V gene TRBV6-5 combines with J gene TRBJ1-5, with 9 positions matching TRBD1. CDR1 MNHEY and CDR2 SVGAGI come from the germline V gene. This CDR3 is built from 14 residues. J was trimmed by 5 bases and V by 6 bases; bases with no gene match: 5. Here the CDR3 DNA reads TGTGCCAGCAGCACCGGGACAGGGTATCAGCCCCAGCATTTT. Protein product: CASSTGTGYQPQHF.

This chain links TRBV6-5 with TRBJ1-1, with unresolved D. The V and J ends lost 6 bases and 1 base respectively, with 9 bases between them. Germline CDR1 is MNHEY and CDR2 is SVGAGI. The CDR3 spans 13 residues. DNA of the CDR3: TGTGCCAGCAGCCAACCACAGAACACTGAAGCTTTCTTT. Translating gives CASSQPQNTEAFF.

The rearrangement uses TRBV11-2 and TRBJ1-1; D remains ambiguous. V was pared by 5 bases and J by 2 bases, with 15 bases between. CDR1 and CDR2 (germline): SGHAT, FQNNGV. This CDR3 comprises 15 residues. The CDR3 DNA reads as TGTGCCAGCAGCGCCACAGTCCTCGGAAACACTGAAGCTTTCTTT. It codes for CASSATVLGNTEAFF.

This clone showed up just a few times. The chain has TRBV28 and TRBJ1-4; 7 positions agree with TRBD1. Per the germline V gene, CDR1 is MDHEN and CDR2 is SYDVKM. The CDR3 totals 14 residues. With V trimmed by 3 bases and J by 7 bases, 5 bases remained unmatched. The CDR3 sequence: CASSFTGAVEKLFF. As DNA, the CDR3 is TGTGCCAGCAGTTTCACAGGGGCAGTTGAAAAACTGTTTTTT.

The chain couples TRBV7-2 to TRBJ1-4; 7 bases are a match to TRBD1. Germline V CDR1 and CDR2: SGHTA, FQGNSA. The CDR3 consists of 15 residues. Trimming removed 5 bases from V and 3 bases from J; junction bases left unmatched: 6. CDR3 in amino acids: CASSPTGTANEKLFF. The CDR3 DNA follows: TGTGCCAGCAGCCCTACCGGGACAGCTAATGAAAAACTGTTTTTT. Looking up the rest from reference TRBV7-2 and TRBJ1-4 gives the full variable domain: GAGVSQSPSNKVTEKGKDVELRCDPISGHTALYWYRQSLGQGLEFLIYFQGNSAPDKSGLPSDRFSAERTGGSVSTLTIQRTQQEDSAVYLCASSPTGTANEKLFFGSGTQLSVL.

The rearrangement joins TRBV11-2 to TRBJ1-3; D is unresolved. The CDR3 covers 18 residues. Trimming pared 2 bases from V and 0 bases from J, leaving 17 bases between. CDR1 and CDR2 (germline): SGHAT, FQNNGV. The CDR3 DNA is TGTGCCAGCAGCTTATTCCCCCAAAACTCCTACTCTGGAAACACCATATATTTT. This codes for CASSLFPQNSYSGNTIYF.

The chain recombines TRBV10-2 with TRBJ1-1; no clear D gene. CDR1 WSHSY and CDR2 SAAADI come from the germline V gene. The CDR3 consists of 14 residues. Trimming took 6 bases from V and 1 from J, leaving 12 bases between them. The CDR3 DNA reads TGCGCCAGCAGGGAGGGCAGATCGAACACTGAAGCTTTCTTT. Residues: CASREGRSNTEAFF.

On this clone: Other DNA sequences in the same sample also yield this CDR3. The chain combines TRBV29-1 with TRBJ2-1; possibly TRBD2 for D (6 bases). CDR1 is SQVTM, CDR2 ANQGSEA, per germline. Between the trimmed V and J ends, which lost 3 bases and 10 bases, there was a span of 7 bases. This CDR3 is built from 10 residues. CDR3 sequence: CSVEEGEQFF. CDR3 DNA sequence: TGCAGCGTTGAGGAGGGAGAGCAGTTCTTC.

This chain connects TRBV4-2 to TRBJ1-3; D is perhaps TRBD1 (6 bases). Per the germline V gene, CDR1 is LGHNA and CDR2 is YNFKEQ. The CDR3 is 16 amino acids. Deletions cut 0 bases from V and 2 bases from J, with 11 bases between. CDR3: CASSQDLGQTGNTIYF. Here the CDR3 DNA reads TGTGCCAGCAGCCAAGATCTCGGACAGACTGGAAACACCATATATTTT.

CDR3 sequence: CASSIRLGNTEAFF. The CDR3 bases are TGTGCCAGTAGTATCCGTCTTGGGAACACTGAAGCTTTCTTT. The chain employs TRBV19 and TRBJ1-1, with D uncertain. V was cut by 3 bases and J by 1 base, with 9 bases left in between. Germline assignment: CDR1 LNHDA and CDR2 SQIVND (reference sequence). The CDR3 sequence is 14 residues long.

The chain has TRBV4-1 and TRBJ2-5, with 8 bases lining up with TRBD1. Trimming cost V 0 bases and J 1 base; bases outside gene matches: 7. CDR3 length: 17 amino acids. Germline V gene lookup returns CDR1 MGHRA and CDR2 YSYEKL. The CDR3 nucleotides are TGCGCCAGCAGCCAAGATTCCGGACAGGGACCCCAAGAGACCCAGTACTTC. Its translation: CASSQDSGQGPQETQYF.